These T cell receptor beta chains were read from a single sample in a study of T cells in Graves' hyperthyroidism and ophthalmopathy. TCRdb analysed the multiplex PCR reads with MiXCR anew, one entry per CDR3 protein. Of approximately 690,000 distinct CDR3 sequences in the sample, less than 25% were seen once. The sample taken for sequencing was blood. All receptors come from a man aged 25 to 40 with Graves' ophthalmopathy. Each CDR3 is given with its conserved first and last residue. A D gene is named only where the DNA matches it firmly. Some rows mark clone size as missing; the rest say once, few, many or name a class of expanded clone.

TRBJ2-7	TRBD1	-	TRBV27	CASSSFGQGFLYEQYF	TGTGCCAGCAGTTCCTTCGGACAGGGGTTTCTTTACGAGCAGTACTTC
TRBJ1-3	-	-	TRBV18	CASSPASSGNTIYF	TGTGCCAGCTCACCCGCCAGCTCTGGAAACACCATATATTTT
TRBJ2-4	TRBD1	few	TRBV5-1	CASSSAGGASKNIQYF	TGCGCCAGCAGCTCCGCAGGGGGCGCGTCCAAAAACATTCAGTACTTC
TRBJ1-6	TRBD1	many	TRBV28	CASSLSGRGGQGNSPLHF	TGTGCCAGCAGTTTATCCGGGAGGGGAGGACAGGGTAATTCACCCCTCCACTTT
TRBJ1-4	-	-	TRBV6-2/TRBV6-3	CASSGGIRKEKLFF	TGTGCCAGCAGTGGGGGGATTCGAAAAGAAAAACTGTTTTTT
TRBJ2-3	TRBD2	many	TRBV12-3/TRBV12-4	CASSETGTSGPRLDTQYF	TGTGCCAGCAGTGAAACCGGGACTAGCGGTCCCAGGCTAGATACGCAGTATTTT
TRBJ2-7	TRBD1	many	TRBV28	CASSPQGVGEQYF	TGTGCCAGCAGTCCGCAGGGGGTGGGGGAGCAGTACTTC
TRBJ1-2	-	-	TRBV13	CASSVDGGGFGDFYGYTF	TGTGCCAGCAGCGTAGATGGGGGGGGGTTTGGAGACTTTTATGGCTACACCTTC
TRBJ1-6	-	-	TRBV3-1	CASSQDWRRGGAYNSPLHF	TGTGCCAGCAGCCAAGATTGGAGGAGGGGTGGGGCCTATAATTCACCCCTCCACTTT
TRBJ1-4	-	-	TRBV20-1	CSGATGFSEKLFF	TGCAGTGGAGCCACAGGGTTTAGTGAAAAACTGTTTTTT
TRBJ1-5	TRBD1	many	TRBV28	CASSLPAGTGQPQHF	TGTGCCAGCAGCCTTCCGGCAGGGACAGGTCAGCCCCAGCATTTT
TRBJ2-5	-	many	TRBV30	CAWSVRRYQETQYF	TGTGCCTGGAGTGTACGCAGGTACCAAGAGACCCAGTACTTC
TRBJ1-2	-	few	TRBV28	CASSSAAVGYTF	TGTGCCAGCAGTTCAGCCGCGGTGGGCTACACCTTC
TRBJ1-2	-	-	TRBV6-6	CASSYSTSYGYTF	TGTGCCAGCAGTTACTCGACGAGTTATGGCTACACCTTC
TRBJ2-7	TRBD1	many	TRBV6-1	CASSEVVGQGTYEQYF	TGTGCCAGCAGTGAAGTGGTAGGACAGGGGACTTACGAGCAGTACTTC
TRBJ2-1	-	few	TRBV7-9	CASSLFGRDTASDEQFF	TGTGCCAGCAGCTTATTTGGGCGGGACACAGCGTCGGATGAGCAGTTCTTC
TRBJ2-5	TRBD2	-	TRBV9	CASSVSSSGRHATQYF	TGTGCCAGCAGCGTGTCCTCTAGCGGGAGGCACGCGACCCAGTACTTC
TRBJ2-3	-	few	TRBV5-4	CASSSSPQTDTQYF	TGTGCCAGCAGCTCTAGTCCCCAAACAGATACGCAGTATTTT
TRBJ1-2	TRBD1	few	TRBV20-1	CSARYAYRDSSNYGYTF	TGCAGTGCTAGGTACGCCTACCGGGACAGCTCTAACTATGGCTACACCTTC
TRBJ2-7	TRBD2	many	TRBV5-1	CASSGLSGGNYEQYF	TGCGCCAGCAGCGGGCTAAGCGGGGGGAACTACGAGCAGTACTTC
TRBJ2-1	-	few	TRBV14	CASSEVQRVGTYNEQFF	TGTGCCAGCAGCGAGGTCCAGAGGGTCGGAACCTACAATGAGCAGTTCTTC
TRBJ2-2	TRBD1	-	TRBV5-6	CASSLGGTGIGELFF	TGTGCCAGCAGCTTGGGCGGGACAGGGATCGGGGAGCTGTTTTTT
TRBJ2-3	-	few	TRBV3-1	CASSQEALQGRGKDTQYF	TGTGCCAGCAGCCAAGAAGCCCTCCAGGGCAGGGGTAAAGATACGCAGTATTTT
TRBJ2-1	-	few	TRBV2	CASIRTEGYNEQFF	TGTGCCAGCATAAGAACCGAAGGTTACAATGAGCAGTTCTTC
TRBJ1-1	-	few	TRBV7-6	CASSFTPNTEAFF	TGTGCCAGCAGCTTCACCCCGAACACTGAAGCTTTCTTT